A selection of T cell receptor beta chains follows, all from one sample in a study of T-cell memory formation after mild COVID-19. From the 5' RACE reads, TCRdb called clonotypes with MiXCR, one entry per CDR3 protein. The sample holds 350,000 to 450,000 distinct CDR3 sequences, under 30% seen once. The source material was PBMCs or a T cell subset sorted from them (not recorded which). The receptors here all came from an adult woman who had mild COVID-19 (a few samples of this study predate the infection). Cell type and time point are not known. CDR3s leave out the opening cysteine and the closing phenylalanine or tryptophan. Size is omitted from some rows. Given values are once, few, many or a class for expanded clones.

size	V	J	CDR3
few	TRBV6-5	TRBJ2-3	ASSTLFTDTQY
many	TRBV24-1	TRBJ2-1	ATSDFPTDRGVGEQF
NA	TRBV6-5	TRBJ2-7	ASSTPAGGKYEQY
NA	TRBV7-2	TRBJ2-1	ASSPQTMSGNEQF
NA	TRBV5-1	TRBJ2-7	ASSMSGIPYEQY
few	TRBV5-1	TRBJ1-1	ASSSITGGTEAF
NA	TRBV7-2	TRBJ1-1	ASRKDRQAF
NA	TRBV6-2/TRBV6-3	TRBJ1-5	ASSYSKGLQQPQH
NA	TRBV30	TRBJ2-2	AWSIRTGVNSGELF
few	TRBV7-2	TRBJ2-7	ASSLRTPLYEQY
NA	TRBV7-2	TRBJ1-2	ARDQGPGYT
NA	TRBV23-1	TRBJ1-5	ASSQSEGQPQH
few	TRBV12-3/TRBV12-4	TRBJ2-7	ASSLSGGLDEQY
many	TRBV5-1	TRBJ1-1	ASSLGQGGTEAF
NA	TRBV7-3	TRBJ2-3	ASSLSEVDTQY
NA	TRBV6-1	TRBJ2-5	ASSEGPRETQY
few	TRBV3-1	TRBJ2-5	ASSQGALSRETQY
NA	TRBV12-3/TRBV12-4	TRBJ1-2	ASSHRDKGYGYT
NA	TRBV5-1	TRBJ1-2	ASSSLDSINYGYT
few	TRBV6-5	TRBJ1-2	ASGTGGNYGYT
NA	TRBV6-5	TRBJ1-4	ASSSDASANEKLF
NA	TRBV6-2/TRBV6-3	TRBJ2-7	ASSPPRGPYEQY
few	TRBV4-3	TRBJ2-1	ASSPNDLGNEQF
few	TRBV5-1	TRBJ1-1	ASSLAGPLEPEAF
few	TRBV27	TRBJ1-6	ASLQGGSYNSPLH
NA	TRBV4-1	TRBJ1-2	ASSQDGRVGYT
few	TRBV12-3/TRBV12-4	TRBJ1-2	ATLPDRGQGYT
NA	TRBV7-2	TRBJ1-3	ASSLVQGTGNTIY
few	TRBV20-1	TRBJ2-7	SALGQLYEQY
NA	TRBV30	TRBJ2-6	AWSAWRSFSGANVLT
few	TRBV7-9	TRBJ2-3	ASSLALTSESTDTQY
NA	TRBV18	TRBJ1-1	ASSLRVLKNTEAF
few	TRBV12-3/TRBV12-4	TRBJ1-2	ASTPYGQGLGYT
many	TRBV5-1	TRBJ2-1	ASSGIGGGRGEQF
many	TRBV12-3/TRBV12-4	TRBJ2-3	ASSGGGSTDTQY
once	TRBV12-3/TRBV12-4	TRBJ1-1	ASDRGGWTEAF
few	TRBV6-2/TRBV6-3	TRBJ2-1	ASSALNEQF
NA	TRBV12-3/TRBV12-4	TRBJ1-1	ASANGRRGTEAF
few	TRBV27	TRBJ2-7	ASSLTGNNEQY
NA	TRBV12-3/TRBV12-4	TRBJ2-1	ASSSHGTSTNNEQF
few	TRBV15	TRBJ2-1	ATSRDRAGTNEQF
NA	TRBV11-3	TRBJ1-1	ASSILKNTEAF
NA	TRBV12-3/TRBV12-4	TRBJ2-2	ASQGPNTGELF
NA	TRBV29-1	TRBJ2-3	SVVAGWGSSTDTQY
few	TRBV10-3	TRBJ2-1	AISGGLGAGEQF